This TCR beta chain was identified in a study of T-cell reconstitution after alpha-beta-depleted transplantation in children. Study-level results: T-cell counts and diversity at one year post-transplant came mainly from newly produced T cells. After transplant, at about two months, alpha-beta T cells were reportedly derived from several hundred expanded graft clones.

The authors prepared the TCRbeta library with unique molecular identifiers. TCRdb re-derived calls from the PCR reads in MiXCR, one entry per CDR3 protein. The data contain 500,000 to 650,000 distinct CDR3 sequences, 10% to 15% of them seen just once; the ten biggest clones take up approximately 2.1%. A few counts support this clonotype. The antigen is unknown. Sequences were derived from PBMCs, mostly from graft donor cells, sampled 360 days after TCRalphabeta/CD19-depleted stem cell transplant. The receptor's source is a male patient younger than 18 who had a stem cell transplant for acute myeloid leukemia, so the T cells may come from the graft donor.

CDR3: CASSFGQGEQYF. The CDR3, as DNA: TGTGCCAGCAGCTTCGGACAGGGCGAGCAGTACTTC. This chain joins TRBV7-9 and TRBJ2-7; 8 bases agree with TRBD1. Trimming removed 3 bases from V and 6 bases from J; junction bases left unmatched: 1. Germline CDR1 is SEHNR and CDR2 is FQNEAQ (reference sequence). The CDR3 extends over 12 amino acids.